This T cell receptor (beta chain) was observed in a study of regulatory T cells in long-lasting Graves disease. The CDR3 contains 13 residues. V lost 10 bases, J lost 1 base, and 4 bases stayed unmatched. From germline, CDR1 is ENHRY and CDR2 SYGVKD. Stated time point: newly diagnosed GD, antithyroid drugs for less than 3 months. Construction of the TCR library relied on RNA isolated from PBMCs. Arm-PCR of CDR3 regions with iRepertoire HTBI primers generated TCR beta libraries. TCRdb passed the multiplex PCR reads through MiXCR, listing each CDR3 protein once. The sample carries around 450,000 distinct CDR3 sequences, approximately 16% recorded once. This clonotype was recorded at least ten times. These data are also associated with another study on T cells in Graves' hyperthyroidism and ophthalmopathy. Per that paper: Researchers report that a 13 V-J model separated ophthalmopathy from stable hyperthyroidism.

This specimen was peripheral blood mononuclear cells (PBMCs), taken at new diagnosis, from a patient treated with antithyroid drugs. This TCR was recovered from a woman aged 40 to 50 with Graves disease. The chain links TRBV10-3 to TRBJ1-1, with 9 bases lining up with TRBD1. CDR3 DNA: TGTGCCACCGCGGACAGGGGGAACACTGAAGCTTTCTTT. Its translation: CATADRGNTEAFF.